This T cell receptor (beta chain) derives from a study of cytomegalovirus exposure and HLA in healthy donors. Overall study findings and caveats: In vitro work confirmed that three CMV-associated chains recognize CMV antigens. Presence/absence analyses assumed roughly uniform sequencing depth across donors, which may not hold. An analysis that came later showed most CMV-associated TCR beta chains appearing HLA-restricted.

Researchers ran the PCR with 60 Vbeta and 13 Jbeta primers. TCRdb keeps only in-frame clones here, not all; method: immunoSEQ multiplex PCR. Of some 87,000 clones listed, more than 65% are singletons. The CDR3 covers 13 residues. Germline CDR1 is MNHNY and CDR2 is SVGAGI (reference sequence). V shed 0 bases, J shed 8 bases, and the junction held 3 bases outside the gene matches. In regard to this clone: Its specificity is unknown.

Sampled while nominally healthy, donors likely had unrecorded immune exposures. Material: PBMCs. This sequence originates from a man aged 30 to 39 in good health and CMV-seronegative. V usage is TRBV6-6 and J usage is TRBJ1-1, with 7 positions matching TRBD1. CDR3 in amino acids: CASSYSSGQEAFF. The CDR3 DNA reads TGTGCCAGCAGTTACTCATCGGGACAGGAAGCTTTCTTT.